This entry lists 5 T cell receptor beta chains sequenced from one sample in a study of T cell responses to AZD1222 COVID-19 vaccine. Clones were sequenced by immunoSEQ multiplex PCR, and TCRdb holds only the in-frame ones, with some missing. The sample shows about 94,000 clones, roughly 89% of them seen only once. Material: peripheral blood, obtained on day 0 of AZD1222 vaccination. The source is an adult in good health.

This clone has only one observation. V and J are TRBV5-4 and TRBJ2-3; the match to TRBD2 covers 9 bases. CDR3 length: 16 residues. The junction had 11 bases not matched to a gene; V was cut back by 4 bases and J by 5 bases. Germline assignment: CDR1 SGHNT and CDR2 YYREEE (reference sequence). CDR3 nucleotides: TGTGCCAGCAGCAAGGGGGCGGGGGGGCCCGGAGATACGCAGTATTTT. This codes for CASSKGAGGPGDTQYF.

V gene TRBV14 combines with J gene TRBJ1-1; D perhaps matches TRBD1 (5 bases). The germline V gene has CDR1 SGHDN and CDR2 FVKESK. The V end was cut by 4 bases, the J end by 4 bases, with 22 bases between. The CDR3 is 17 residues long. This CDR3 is CASSPGWAAGLGTEAFF. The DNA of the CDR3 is TGTGCCAGCAGCCCCGGCTGGGCGGCGGGGCTGGGCACTGAAGCTTTCTTT.

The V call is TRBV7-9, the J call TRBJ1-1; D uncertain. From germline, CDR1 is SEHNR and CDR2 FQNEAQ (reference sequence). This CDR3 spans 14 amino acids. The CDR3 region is CVLFGRVEDTEAFF. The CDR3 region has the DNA TGTGTCCTCTTTGGGCGCGTCGAGGACACTGAAGCTTTCTTT. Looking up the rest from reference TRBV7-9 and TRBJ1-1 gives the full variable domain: DTGVSQNPRHKITKRGQNVTFRCDPISEHNRLYWYRQTLGQGPEFLTYFQNEAQLEKSRLLSDRFSAERPKGSFSTLEIQRTEQGDSAMYLCVLFGRVEDTEAFFGQGTRLTVV.

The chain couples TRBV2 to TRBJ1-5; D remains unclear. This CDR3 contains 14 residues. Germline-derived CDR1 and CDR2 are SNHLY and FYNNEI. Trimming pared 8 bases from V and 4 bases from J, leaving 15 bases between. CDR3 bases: TGTGCCAGCCGCCCAGGTGCAGTTAATCAGCCCCAGCATTTT. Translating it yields CASRPGAVNQPQHF.

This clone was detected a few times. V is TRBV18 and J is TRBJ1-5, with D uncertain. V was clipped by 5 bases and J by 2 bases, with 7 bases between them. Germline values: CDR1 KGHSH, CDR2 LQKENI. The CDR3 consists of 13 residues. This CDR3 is CASSGIRNQPQHF. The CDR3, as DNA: TGTGCCAGCTCAGGGATTCGCAATCAGCCCCAGCATTTT.